This T cell receptor beta chain was found in a study of TIL therapy for anti-PD-1-resistant metastatic lung cancer (dated by TCRdb to the early 2020s). Study-wide context: Enrolled patients had a median age of around 49 years (range about 38-85) and a median tumor PD-L1 proportion score of approximately 6.6%. The cohort was predominantly lung adenocarcinoma, with several EGFR-mutant and two ALK-rearranged tumors, and half of patients were current or former smokers. T cell receptor beta sequencing of tumor and peripheral blood was used to follow clonotypes across the tumor, the expanded TIL product and serial blood samples. Across the cohort, whole-exome sequencing showed a median non-synonymous tumor mutation burden of 1.5 mutations per megabase.

What the study reported, not specific to this receptor: The study protocol defined all tumor marker inferences as exploratory. Clonal turnover during TIL culture was high, and many clones enriched in the product were not detected in the baseline tumor, suggesting clonal contraction instead of faithful expansion. Higher clonality and lower diversity were observed in expanded TIL cultures than in baseline intratumoral T cells (median clonality around 5.7% vs 31%, p < 0.0001). Because the cohort was highly selected, with more treatment-naive, never-smoker and oncogene-addicted patients than is typical, generalizability is limited.

The junction carries 11 bases between V and J, which are trimmed by 4 bases and 5 bases respectively. From the cysteine up to the phenylalanine, the CDR3 has a length of 13 residues. Of all the DNA, just the CDR3 is kept, 39 bases in frame from base 1. Taken from the germline V gene (reference sequence), the CDR1 and CDR2 loops are SEHNR and FQNEAQ. Reading the label with the study, this specimen's time point is: pre-treatment sample, taken before nivolumab and TIL therapy. Baseline tumor samples were excised metastases, mostly pleural nodules or supraclavicular lymph nodes, from the same resection used to grow TIL. Tumors were harvested prior to any PD-1/PD-L1 blockade, after which nivolumab was administered to patients, and lymphodepletion, expanded TIL infusion and IL-2 were given to patients who progressed. Between late 2017 and early 2020, a dual-center phase I trial enrolled adults who had stage 4 NSCLC. Samples came from a single-arm, open-label phase I trial of tumor-infiltrating lymphocyte therapy with nivolumab in advanced non-small cell lung cancer. For each resected tumor, portions were snap-frozen in liquid nitrogen and kept at -80 degrees C. Tumor regions of interest were selected on H&E sections by laser-capture macrodissection, were pulverized into about 14 mg aliquots, and were extracted with Qiagen Allprep kits.

The immunoSEQ v3 hsTCRB kit was used to amplify TCR beta CDR3 regions from genomic DNA through bias-controlled multiplex PCR. The TCR libraries were sequenced on an Illumina NextSeq 500 to about 1.8 million read pairs for survey level or about 4.5-6 million read pairs for deep level. As for the authors' bioinformatics: V, D and J genes were assigned, non-productive sequences were removed, and clonality was reported by immunoSEQ Analyzer software. Repertoires of infused TIL and blood were compared using productive Simpson clonality and the Morisita overlap index of productive TRB rearrangements. The clones in this table, taken by TCRdb from immuneACCESS, are in-frame only. Not every clone is retained; where verified, under half of the shortfall comes from an unresolved V gene, and the cause of the rest is unknown. From that table come the V and J calls and clone size; the DNA was used to work out D and trimming. Recorded for this sample are 20,000 to 30,000 clones; approximately 57% of them occurred a single time. Around 15% of the sample goes to the ten largest clones.

A few counts support this clone. The antigen it binds to is not known. Nothing much larger sits one base from this clone, and base qualities are not available. The specimen was tumor tissue, collected at baseline. This receptor was obtained from a woman aged 30 to 85 with non-small cell lung cancer. Recombination linked TRBV7-9 to TRBJ1-1; TRBD1 is perhaps the D gene, given 6 matching bases. The encoded CDR3 is CASSYTGSTEAFF. The DNA sequence follows: TGTGCCAGCAGCTATACAGGGTCTACTGAAGCTTTCTTT.